One sample yielded the 25 T cell receptor beta chains listed below, sequenced in a study of technical replicates of blood from a handful of donors. Sequencing was performed with immunoSEQ multiplex PCR; in TCRdb, only in-frame clones are kept and a portion is missing. The sample lists about 76,000 clones, about 91% occurring once. The specimen sequenced was T cells isolated from PBMCs. These receptors were obtained from a human donor in good health.

V is TRBV4-1 and J is TRBJ1-1; 7 positions agree with TRBD1. V shed 2 bases, J shed 4 bases, and the junction held 7 bases outside the gene matches. Germline loops: CDR1 MGHRA, CDR2 YSYEKL. The length of the CDR3 is 15 residues. The CDR3 region is CASSQPRQGSTEAFF. In nucleotides, the CDR3 is TGCGCCAGCAGCCAACCCCGACAGGGCTCCACTGAAGCTTTCTTT.

This chain joins TRBV7-9 and TRBJ2-3, with D perhaps TRBD2 (6 bases). Trimming removed 3 bases at V and 2 bases at J, with 9 bases between. The CDR3 totals 14 residues. The germline CDR1 and CDR2 sequences are SEHNR and FQNEAQ (reference sequence). The CDR3 bases are TGTGCCAGCAGCTTGAGGGGACTCACAGATACGCAGTATTTT. As protein: CASSLRGLTDTQYF.

J is TRBJ2-5 and V is TRBV20-1; D may be TRBD2 (6 bases). V lost 7 bases, J lost 5 bases, and 11 bases lay in between. CDR1 and CDR2 (germline): DFQATT, SNEGSKA (reference sequence). This CDR3 has 11 amino acids. Here the CDR3 DNA reads TGCAGTGGTGCTAGCGACGAGACCCAGTACTTC. Translated: CSGASDETQYF.

The chain combines TRBV2 with TRBJ2-7; the D gene is possibly TRBD1 (6 bases). Trimming removed 3 bases at V and 0 bases at J, with 15 bases between. The germline V gene has CDR1 SNHLY and CDR2 FYNNEI. The CDR3 has 16 amino acids. CDR3 sequence reads: CASSDADRSISYEQYF. The CDR3 bases are TGTGCCAGCAGTGATGCGGACAGATCCATCTCCTACGAGCAGTACTTC. Combining the CDR3 with reference TRBV2 and TRBJ2-7 gives the whole variable domain EPEVTQTPSHQVTQMGQEVILRCVPISNHLYFYWYRQILGQKVEFLVSFYNNEISEKSEIFDDQFSVERPDGSNFTLKIRSTKLEDSAMYFCASSDADRSISYEQYFGPGTRLTVT.

The gene calls are TRBV6-6 and TRBJ2-7, with TRBD1 matching 7 bases. The ends lost 4 bases at V and 3 bases at J; junction bases unmatched: 12. Per the germline V gene, CDR1 is MNHNY and CDR2 is SVGAGI (reference sequence). The CDR3 sequence is 16 residues long. The CDR3 DNA is TGTGCCAGCAGTTTCCGAACAGGGGCGGACCTCTACGAGCAGTACTTC. Its protein product is CASSFRTGADLYEQYF.

This sequence joins TRBV11-2 and TRBJ2-5; 14 positions match TRBD2. The germline V gene encodes CDR1 SGHAT and CDR2 FQNNGV. The CDR3 sequence is 17 residues long. Trimming cost V 4 bases and J 4 bases; bases outside gene matches: 8. The chain's CDR3 is CASSYPTSGGDLETQYF. The DNA for the CDR3 is TGTGCCAGCAGCTACCCGACTAGCGGGGGGGATCTAGAGACCCAGTACTTC.

The rearrangement joins TRBV4-1 to TRBJ2-5; a possible D gene is TRBD1 (5 bases). The CDR3 length is 16 residues. The germline CDR1 and CDR2 sequences are MGHRA and YSYEKL. Trimming cost V 2 bases and J 4 bases, with 17 bases left between them. In DNA form, the CDR3 reads TGCGCCAGCAGCCAACCCCATGGCAGGGCCCCAGAGACCCAGTACTTC. Protein sequence: CASSQPHGRAPETQYF.

The chain recombines TRBV30 with TRBJ1-1, with TRBD1 as a possible D gene (5 bases). Trimming shortened V by 3 bases and J by 12 bases, and 20 bases separated the two germline ends. Germline lookup yields CDR1 GTSNPN and CDR2 SVGIG (reference sequence). The CDR3 has 13 amino acids. The CDR3, as DNA: TGTGCCTGGAGGCAAAGCATGGGGGGAGAATCTTTCTTT. Its protein is CAWRQSMGGESFF.

The genes are TRBV12-5 and TRBJ1-1; D remains unclear. Trimming removed 0 bases from V and 7 bases from J, with 6 bases in between. The CDR3 covers 12 residues. Germline values: CDR1 LGHNT, CDR2 FRNRAP. CDR3 amino acids: CASGLVSSEAFF. The CDR3 DNA follows: TGTGCTAGTGGTTTGGTATCCAGTGAAGCTTTCTTT.

This chain's CDR3 is CASKPQGTYEQYF. Here the CDR3 DNA reads TGTGCCAGCAAGCCACAGGGGACCTACGAGCAGTACTTC. The rearrangement links TRBV27 to TRBJ2-7; 7 bases map to TRBD1. CDR1 is MNHEY, CDR2 SMNVEV, per germline (reference sequence). The CDR3 has 13 residues. V shed 7 bases and J 2 bases; nucleotides not matched to a gene: 5.

This chain uses TRBV7-2 with TRBJ2-7, with 7 nucleotides matching TRBD1. Germline V lookup: CDR1 SGHTA, CDR2 FQGNSA. The CDR3 spans 12 residues. The V gene end was trimmed by 9 bases and the J gene end by 2 bases; junction bases not matched to a gene: 4. The CDR3 bases are TGTGCCAGTGGGGACAGACCCTACGAGCAGTACTTC. Translating it yields CASGDRPYEQYF.

This chain links TRBV7-2 with TRBJ2-2; 7 nucleotides align to TRBD2. In germline, CDR1 is SGHTA, CDR2 FQGNSA. V was clipped by 2 bases and J by 4 bases; unmatched bases: 7. The CDR3 has 16 amino acids. CDR3 region: CASSLLAGEGTGELFF. For the CDR3, the DNA is TGTGCCAGCAGCTTACTGGCGGGAGAGGGCACCGGGGAGCTGTTTTTT.

V and J are TRBV10-1 and TRBJ1-4; TRBD1 is a possible D gene (5 bases). Germline V gene sequence: CDR1 WNHNN, CDR2 SYGVQD (reference sequence). The CDR3 is 17 amino acids. V was cut by 3 bases and J by 0 bases, with 14 bases left in between. CDR3 coding DNA: TGCGCCAGCAGTGATGGGCCAGGGACTGCAACTAATGAAAAACTGTTTTTT. Protein sequence: CASSDGPGTATNEKLFF.

Here the CDR3 DNA reads TGTGCCATGAGCGGAGAGGCCTACGAGCAGTACTTC. Translation gives CAMSGEAYEQYF. The chain recombines TRBV10-3 with TRBJ2-7, with D possibly TRBD2 on 5 matching bases. This CDR3 has 12 residues. Germline V gene lookup returns CDR1 ENHRY and CDR2 SYGVKD. V was clipped by 9 bases and J by 2 bases, with 11 bases between them.

The gene calls are TRBV28 and TRBJ2-6; no clear D gene. The CDR3 runs 15 residues. V was clipped by 5 bases and J by 4 bases, with 12 bases between them. Germline CDR1 is MDHEN and CDR2 is SYDVKM. The CDR3 DNA follows: TGTGCCAGCAGTCCCCAGGTCGACGGGGCCAACGTCCTGACTTTC. Translated, it gives CASSPQVDGANVLTF. The complete variable domain, with remaining parts taken from reference TRBV28 and TRBJ2-6, reads DVKVTQSSRYLVKRTGEKVFLECVQDMDHENMFWYRQDPGLGLRLIYFSYDVKMKEKGDIPEGYSVSREKKERFSLILESASTNQTSMYLCASSPQVDGANVLTFGAGSRLTVL.

The genes are TRBV18 and TRBJ2-3; 10 positions agree with TRBD2. The CDR3 covers 19 residues. With 4 bases clipped from V and 1 base from J, the junction kept 14 bases outside the gene matches. Germline V gene lookup returns CDR1 KGHSH and CDR2 LQKENI. CDR3 protein: CASSQPLGTTSGGTDTQYF. The CDR3 nucleotides read TGTGCCAGCTCACAACCCCTTGGGACCACTAGCGGGGGCACAGATACGCAGTATTTT.

The V and J genes are TRBV27 and TRBJ2-5, with 10 bases aligning to TRBD2. There are 13 residues in the CDR3. V lost 8 bases and J lost 7; bases outside the gene matches: 7. CDR1 is MNHEY, CDR2 SMNVEV, per germline (reference sequence). The CDR3 region is CASGNSGGTTQYF. As DNA, the CDR3 is TGTGCCAGCGGCAATAGCGGGGGGACGACCCAGTACTTC.

The chain has TRBV18 and TRBJ1-3; D gene unclear. Per the germline V gene, CDR1 is KGHSH and CDR2 is LQKENI. The CDR3 length is 16 residues. The V and J ends lost 1 base and 7 bases respectively, with 17 bases between them. The CDR3 nucleotides are TGTGCCAGCTCACCACTGCACATCGATAACGGGAACACCATATATTTT. As protein: CASSPLHIDNGNTIYF. Filled out from reference TRBV18 and TRBJ1-3, the complete variable domain reads NAGVMQNPRHLVRRRGQEARLRCSPMKGHSHVYWYRQLPEEGLKFMVYLQKENIIDESGMPKERFSAEFPKEGPSILRIQQVVRGDSAAYFCASSPLHIDNGNTIYFGEGSWLTVV.

This rearrangement joins TRBV7-3 to TRBJ1-2, with D perhaps TRBD1 (5 bases). The CDR3 is 15 residues long. Per the germline V gene, CDR1 is SGHTA and CDR2 is FQGTGA. V lost 5 bases, J lost 7 bases, and 20 bases lay in between. CDR3 in amino acids: CASSPYRWGEGGYTF. CDR3 nucleotide sequence: TGTGCCAGCAGCCCCTACCGTTGGGGCGAAGGTGGCTACACCTTC.

The gene calls are TRBV28 and TRBJ2-1, with 9 bases identical to TRBD2. J was trimmed by 4 bases and V by 7 bases; bases with no gene match: 11. The CDR3 runs 16 residues. The germline V gene encodes CDR1 MDHEN and CDR2 SYDVKM. The CDR3 here is CASIGASGMRYNEQFF. Written as DNA, the CDR3 is TGTGCCAGCATTGGAGCTAGCGGGATGCGTTACAATGAGCAGTTCTTC.

This sequence joins TRBV23-1 and TRBJ1-5; no reliable D call. TRBV23-1 is labeled an ORF, and its function is uncertain. V lost 3 bases, J lost 0 bases, and 24 bases lay in between. The CDR3 totals 20 residues. Here the CDR3 DNA reads TGCGCCAGCAGTCATTCGTCCCCGCAGGCAGCCCTTTATAGCAATCAGCCCCAGCATTTT. It encodes CASSHSSPQAALYSNQPQHF.

This sequence joins TRBV7-6 and TRBJ2-1; D may be TRBD2 (6 bases). V was cut by 3 bases and J by 1 base, with 16 bases left in between. The CDR3 length is 17 residues. Germline lookup yields CDR1 SGHVS and CDR2 FNYEAQ. The CDR3, as DNA: TGTGCCAGCAGCTTTAACCCTGGCGGGGATTCCTACAATGAGCAGTTCTTC. Translated, it gives CASSFNPGGDSYNEQFF.

Only one count was recorded for this clone. The V call is TRBV7-9, the J call TRBJ2-1, with a weak D call TRBD2 (5 bases). The CDR3 totals 16 residues. Trimming took off 5 bases at V and 8 bases at J, with 22 bases between the two ends. Per germline, CDR1 SEHNR and CDR2 FQNEAQ (reference sequence). The CDR3 nucleotides read TGTGCCAGCAGCCCGTATGACGGGATTCGTCGGGATGAGCAGTTCTTC. Translating gives CASSPYDGIRRDEQFF.

A remark on this clone: Other nucleotide sequences from this sample produce the same CDR3. CDR3 nucleotides: TGCAGCGTTGGGGGGACAGGGGATCAGCCCCAGCATTTT. Translating gives CSVGGTGDQPQHF. V gene TRBV29-1 combines with J gene TRBJ1-5; 10 nucleotides align to TRBD1. This CDR3 is 13 amino acids long. V was pared by 4 bases and J by 5 bases, with 2 bases of the junction left unmatched. Germline loops: CDR1 SQVTM, CDR2 ANQGSEA.

The chain uses TRBV11-2 and TRBJ2-3; TRBD2 is a possible D gene (5 bases). This CDR3 has 14 amino acids. In germline, CDR1 is SGHAT, CDR2 FQNNGV. Between the trimmed V and J ends, which lost 1 base and 5 bases, there was a span of 10 bases. The CDR3 DNA sequence: TGTGCCAGCAGCTTAGGCCTTGCGGGAGATACGCAGTATTTT. It is translated as CASSLGLAGDTQYF.